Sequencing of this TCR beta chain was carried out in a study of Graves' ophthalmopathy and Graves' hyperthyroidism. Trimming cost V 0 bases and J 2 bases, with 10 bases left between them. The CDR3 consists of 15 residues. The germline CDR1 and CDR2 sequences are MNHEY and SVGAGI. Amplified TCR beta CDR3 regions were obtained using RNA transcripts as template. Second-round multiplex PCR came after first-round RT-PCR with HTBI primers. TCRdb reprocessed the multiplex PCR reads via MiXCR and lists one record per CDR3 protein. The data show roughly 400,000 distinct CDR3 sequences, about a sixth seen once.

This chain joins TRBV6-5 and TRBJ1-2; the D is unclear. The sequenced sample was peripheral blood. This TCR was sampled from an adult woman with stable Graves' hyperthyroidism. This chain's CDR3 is CASSYSEESNYGYTF. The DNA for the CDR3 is TGTGCCAGCAGTTACTCTGAAGAATCGAACTATGGCTACACCTTC.